Shown below are 11 T cell receptor beta chains from a single sample sequenced in a study of PD-1 blockade in classical Hodgkin lymphoma. Only in-frame clones appear in the TCRdb table, and some are missing; sequencing was by immunoSEQ multiplex PCR. The sample records tens of thousands of clones, about three quarters being singletons. Every one of the patients relapsed after autologous stem cell transplantation (brentuximab vedotin exposure was variable). The sample consisted of peripheral blood mononuclear cells (PBMCs), taken at baseline. Every receptor here comes from a human donor with classical Hodgkin lymphoma.

This clone was seen a few times. One junction end disagrees with the germline gene, perhaps due to a read error. The rearrangement joins TRBV29-1 to TRBJ1-2, with D perhaps matching TRBD1 (5 bases). The CDR3 has 11 amino acids. CDR1 and CDR2 (germline): SQVTM, ANQGSEA. The CDR3 loop reads CSVKEGYGYTF. Written as DNA, the CDR3 is TGCAGCGTTAAAGAGGGGTATGGCTACACCTTC.

The chain couples TRBV7-2 to TRBJ2-3; D gene unclear. Trimming removed 3 bases from V and 1 base from J, with 11 bases in between. Germline V CDR1 and CDR2: SGHTA, FQGNSA. The CDR3 has 15 amino acids. The CDR3 DNA follows: TGTGCCAGCAGCTTTCAGGCCTCGGGCACAGATACGCAGTATTTT. This sequence encodes CASSFQASGTDTQYF.

This rearrangement joins TRBV19 to TRBJ2-5; 10 nucleotides line up with TRBD1. Germline V gives CDR1 LNHDA, CDR2 SQIVND (reference sequence). The CDR3 totals 16 residues. The V segment lost 4 bases and the J segment 4 bases; nucleotides outside the gene matches: 9. CDR3 sequence (DNA): TGTGCCAGTAGTAAAGGCGGGACAGGGGCTTTAGAGACCCAGTACTTC. The encoded protein is CASSKGGTGALETQYF.

The J gene is TRBJ1-4, the V gene TRBV19; D gene unclear. V gave up 3 bases and J gave up 3 bases, with 11 bases separating them. Germline V gives CDR1 LNHDA, CDR2 SQIVND (reference sequence). This CDR3 region has 15 residues. The CDR3 sequence is CASSMRRSANEKLFF. As DNA, the CDR3 is TGTGCCAGTAGTATGCGAAGGTCCGCTAATGAAAAACTGTTTTTT.

The chain has TRBV4-3 and TRBJ2-7; D is unresolved. The germline gives CDR1 LGHNA, CDR2 YSLEER. The CDR3 is 15 residues long. The V end was cut by 0 bases, the J end by 2 bases, with 11 bases between. The CDR3, as DNA: TGCGCCAGCAGCCAAGACAGGCTTCCTCCCTACGAGCAGTACTTC. Translating gives CASSQDRLPPYEQYF.

This clone was found once. The CDR3 DNA follows: TGTGCCAGCAGCTTGTCAGATACGCAGTATTTT. Translation: CASSLSDTQYF. V and J are TRBV7-9 and TRBJ2-3; D not resolved. Germline assignment: CDR1 SEHNR and CDR2 FQNEAQ (reference sequence). This CDR3 has 11 amino acids. V was clipped by 3 bases and J by 4 bases, with 2 bases between them.

This rearrangement joins TRBV6-5 to TRBJ2-7, with D possibly called TRBD1 or TRBD2 (5 bases each). The length of the CDR3 is 14 residues. V was cut by 2 bases and J by 3 bases, with 11 bases left in between. Germline V CDR1 and CDR2: MNHEY, SVGAGI. Written as DNA, the CDR3 is TGTGCCAGCAGTTACCCGGGACGGTTCTACGAGCAGTACGTC. It specifies CASSYPGRFYEQYV.

This clone was observed once. The V call is TRBV28, the J call TRBJ2-1; 7 nucleotides line up with TRBD1. Germline trimming cut 7 bases from V and 7 bases from J; bases unmatched to any gene: 7. CDR3 length equals 13 residues. CDR1 is MDHEN, CDR2 SYDVKM, per germline. CDR3 loop: CASNRQGDNEQFF. The DNA for the CDR3 is TGTGCCAGCAATCGGCAGGGGGATAATGAGCAGTTCTTC.

The chain combines TRBV27 with TRBJ1-2, with 10 bases fitting TRBD1. Germline-derived CDR1 and CDR2 are MNHEY and SMNVEV (reference sequence). After removal of 8 bases from V and 8 bases from J, the junction contained 11 bases not matched to a gene. The CDR3 consists of 14 residues. This chain's CDR3 is CASRSVDRGTGYTF. In nucleotides, the CDR3 is TGTGCCAGCCGTTCCGTGGACAGGGGGACCGGCTACACCTTC.

This chain joins TRBV7-2 and TRBJ2-5; TRBD1 agrees at 10 bases. The CDR3 is made up of 15 amino acids. Looked up from germline, CDR1 is SGHTA and CDR2 is FQGNSA. Trimming cost V 5 bases and J 1 base; bases outside gene matches: 4. In DNA, the CDR3 is TGTGCCAGCAGCCGGGACAGGGGTGGCCAAGAGACCCAGTACTTC. Translated, it gives CASSRDRGGQETQYF. The whole variable domain, remainder taken from reference TRBV7-2 and TRBJ2-5, is GAGVSQSPSNKVTEKGKDVELRCDPISGHTALYWYRQSLGQGLEFLIYFQGNSAPDKSGLPSDRFSAERTGGSVSTLTIQRTQQEDSAVYLCASSRDRGGQETQYFGPGTRLLVL.

This clone was seen only a few times. V is TRBV7-2 and J is TRBJ2-7, with 10 nucleotides matching TRBD1. This CDR3 is 17 amino acids long. Unmatched junction bases numbered 14, after V lost 3 bases and J lost 6 bases. CDR1 SGHTA and CDR2 FQGNSA come from the germline V gene. As DNA, the CDR3 is TGTGCCAGCAGCTTTAATGGCCCGGGACAGGGGCTTGGCGAGCAGTACTTC. Protein product: CASSFNGPGQGLGEQYF.